One T cell receptor beta chain is described in this entry. The same CDR3 also results from other DNA sequences found in this sample. Trimming pared 3 bases from V and 6 bases from J, leaving 10 bases between. From germline, CDR1 is KGHSH and CDR2 LQKENI. The CDR3 contains 13 residues. Generated by immunoSEQ multiplex PCR, the TCRdb table keeps only in-frame clones and is missing some. The sample contains more than 1 million clones, about 84% of which appear only once. The entry originates in a study of shared clonotypes between healthy human individuals. Input material: memory CD4+ T cells from PBMCs. Specified subset: CD45RA-negative fraction. The source is a man in his late teens or twenties in good health. Some clones in this sample may be carry-over from other donors' samples. This chain uses TRBV18 with TRBJ2-3, with D possibly being TRBD1 or TRBD2 (5 bases each). This CDR3 is CASSPGRRDTQYF. The CDR3 DNA follows: TGTGCCAGCTCACCGGGACGGAGGGATACGCAGTATTTT.